This TCR beta chain comes out of a study of T-cell memory formation after mild COVID-19. General study points: Shrinking CD4+ clones were chiefly CM and EM; CD8+ ones were chiefly EMRA. That cross-reactive memory joined was suggested by some responding clones appearing in pre-infection memory.

On this clonotype itself: Its specificity is not known. Relative to the germline gene, one junction end is altered; a read error may explain this.

Each CDR3 protein gets one entry after TCRdb re-called the 5' RACE reads with MiXCR. Of under 400,000 distinct CDR3 sequences listed, over 20% are singletons. The CDR3 loop spans 14 amino acids. Looked up from germline, CDR1 is DFQATT and CDR2 is SNEGSKA (reference sequence). This receptor was taken from an adult woman who had mild COVID-19 (a few samples of this study predate the infection). Cell type and time point are not known. Sequencing input: PBMCs or a T cell subset sorted from them (not recorded which). The V call is TRBV20-1, the J call TRBJ2-5, with 7 bases that match TRBD2. CDR3 loop: CSAFRAGDQETQYF. The CDR3 DNA reads as TGCAGTGCTTTCCGGGCGGGGGACCAGGAGACCCAGTACTTC.